This TCR beta chain originates from a study of T cell responses to AZD1222 COVID-19 vaccine. Clones were sequenced by immunoSEQ multiplex PCR, and TCRdb holds only the in-frame ones, with some missing. The sample gives under 150,000 clones, 90% of which show up once; around 3.5% is in the top ten. This clone was observed a handful of times. CDR1 is ENHRY and CDR2 is SYGVKD in the germline V gene. V lost 6 bases, J lost 4 bases, and 4 bases stayed unmatched. The CDR3 extends over 13 amino acids. This TCR was recovered from an adult in good health. Source: peripheral blood, taken on day 0 of AZD1222 vaccination. The chain is built from TRBV10-3 and TRBJ1-2; 8 nucleotides match TRBD1. DNA of the CDR3: TGTGCCATCAGCCGGGACAGGTTCTATGGCTACACCTTC. It translates to CAISRDRFYGYTF.